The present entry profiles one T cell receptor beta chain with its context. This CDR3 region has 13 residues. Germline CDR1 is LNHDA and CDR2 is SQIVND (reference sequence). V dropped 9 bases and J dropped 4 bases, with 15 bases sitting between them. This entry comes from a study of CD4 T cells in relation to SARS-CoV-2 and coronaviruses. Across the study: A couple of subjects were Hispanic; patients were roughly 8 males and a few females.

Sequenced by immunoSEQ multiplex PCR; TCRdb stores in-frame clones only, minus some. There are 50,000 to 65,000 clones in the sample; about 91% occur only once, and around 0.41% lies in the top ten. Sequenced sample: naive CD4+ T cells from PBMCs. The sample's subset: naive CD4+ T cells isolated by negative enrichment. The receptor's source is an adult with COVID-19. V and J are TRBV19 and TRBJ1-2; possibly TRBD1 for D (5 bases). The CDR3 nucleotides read TGTGCCAGCTTCGGCCGGGACGTCTATGGCTACACCTTC. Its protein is CASFGRDVYGYTF.